The 4 T cell receptor beta chains presented below share a single source sample, sequenced in a study of vaccination and CD4 T cells after COVID-19. These receptors have no identified antigens. The Oncomine TCR Beta short-read assay was applied to DNA of cultured CD4+ T cells. TCRdb itself ran the PCR reads through MiXCR, one entry per CDR3 protein. The sample lists about 12,000 distinct CDR3 sequences; around 55% were seen once. Treatment here: approximately 11-day PBMC culture with coronavirus spike peptide pools or control peptides (ViraFEST assay). The sample comprised CD4+ T cells from blood, cultured in vitro. These receptors all stem from a human donor who had recovered from COVID-19.

The J gene is TRBJ1-1, the V gene TRBV7-6; D is unclear. Germline values: CDR1 SGHVS, CDR2 FNYEAQ. V was trimmed by 5 bases and J by 1 base, leaving 14 bases between them. CDR3 length: 15 residues. CDR3 DNA sequence: TGTGCCAGCAGCCCTGGGATTGGGAAGAACACTGAAGCTTTCTTT. The encoded protein is CASSPGIGKNTEAFF.

The chain joins TRBV28 to TRBJ1-2; possible D gene TRBD1, 6 bases. The germline gives CDR1 MDHEN, CDR2 SYDVKM. Trimming took 10 bases from V and 4 from J, leaving 16 bases between them. This CDR3 contains 13 residues. The DNA for the CDR3 is TGTGCCACCCCCTCGGGGGGCGGCTATGGCTACACCTTC. Protein: CATPSGGGYGYTF.

V and J are TRBV5-1 and TRBJ2-2, with 15 bases matching TRBD2. Germline-derived CDR1 and CDR2 are SGHRS and YFSETQ. This CDR3 spans 18 amino acids. V shed 4 bases and J 6 bases; nucleotides not matched to a gene: 10. In DNA, the CDR3 is TGCGCCAGCAGCAACGTAGGACTAGCGGGAGGGCCCCCCGGGGAGCTGTTTTTT. Translating gives CASSNVGLAGGPPGELFF.

The V gene is TRBV24-1, the J gene TRBJ2-3; D is perhaps TRBD1 or TRBD2 (7 bases each). Trimming cost V 3 bases and J 4 bases, with 16 bases left between them. Germline V gene lookup returns CDR1 KGHDR and CDR2 SFDVKD. CDR3 length equals 16 residues. Written as DNA, the CDR3 is TGTGCCACCAGTGATCCGATTCCAGGGGGGGCAGATACGCAGTATTTT. This codes for CATSDPIPGGADTQYF.